This record covers a single T cell receptor (beta chain). This clone's antigen is unknown. Base qualities are missing; no much larger clone stands one base away. This specimen comes from a study of blood T cell repertoires in COVID-19 (dated by TCRdb to about 2020). Regarding the complete study: Samples from collaborators originated in the United States, Italy and Spain and spanned both the acute and convalescent phases of COVID-19. The prospective study material was composed of cDNA or gDNA derived from T cells, B-cell-depleted T cells, or PBMCs. Subjects who had been exposed to COVID-19, were actively infected with it, or had recovered from it provided the deeply sampled blood TCRbeta repertoires that made up the dataset. A freely available public database, intended as a resource for researchers studying the immune response to SARS-CoV-2, is where the repertoires were released. Samples were obtained from the ongoing ImmuneRACE study (first 160 participants) and from roughly 1,300 subjects provided by 6 global collaborators. A de-identified subject ID, COVID-19 status, age in years and sex were almost always included in the sample metadata. HLA class I and class II types, where available, came from metadata supplied by the sample provider rather than from assay-based typing.

The immunoSEQ Assay, a bias-controlled multiplex PCR, was used to amplify TCRbeta CDR3 regions from genomic DNA. Regarding the original processing steps: Nucleated cell counts per sample were estimated from amplification of reference gene primers within the assay. Sequence reads were collapsed and filtered to measure the absolute abundance of every unique TCRbeta CDR3 rearrangement. For each sample, productive Simpson clonality was calculated as the square root of Simpson's diversity index across productive rearrangements. TCRdb took over this immuneACCESS table, retaining in-frame rearrangements with V and J assigned. Such tables are incomplete; in checked studies, under half of the missing clones stem from an unresolved V gene, and the remainder is unexplained. V and J calls plus clone size are reproduced from that table; the DNA served to infer D and trimming. The sample table records about 330,000 clones; about 92% of these occur just once. The ten largest account for under 20% of the sample.

Participants in the prospective study were aged about 18 to 90 years, lived in about two dozen United States geographic areas, and enrolled through a virtual design. To assign participants to cohorts, the prospective study relied on clinical history that participants themselves reported in a screening survey and a study questionnaire. ImmuneRACE Cohort 3 recovered participants were defined by two consecutive negative NP/OP PCR tests, healthcare professional clearance, or symptom resolution. In the prospective study, mobile phlebotomists collected whole blood, serum and a nasopharyngeal or oropharyngeal swab from each participant. Prospective study participants could optionally give additional blood draws and questionnaires over an approximately two-month period. Before DNA extraction, blood samples from the prospective study were shipped at room temperature or frozen. The study at large found these results: The quantity of clinical and demographic metadata differed by source and by participant and was supplied without curation.

After removal of 1 base from V and 3 bases from J, the junction retains 7 bases not matched to a gene. CDR3 length: 17 amino acids, cysteine to phenylalanine. Kept here is only the CDR3 DNA, which spans 51 bases and is read in frame from base 1. Taken from the germline V gene (reference sequence), the CDR1 and CDR2 loops are LNHDA and SQIVND. The chain is encoded by TRBV19 joined to TRBJ2-1; TRBD2 aligns with 9 central bases. The sequenced sample consisted of PBMCs or T cells enriched from blood (not recorded which). This TCR was sampled from a woman between 25 and 40 years old who had recovered from COVID-19. The CDR3 sequence is CASSIGGFSGSYNEQFF. The base sequence is TGTGCCAGTAGTATAGGTGGTTTTAGCGGGAGCTACAATGAGCAGTTCTTC.